A selection of T cell receptor beta chains follows, all from one sample in a study of identical twins. From the 5' RACE reads, TCRdb called clonotypes with MiXCR, one entry per CDR3 protein. The table includes some 320,000 distinct CDR3 sequences, around 12% detected once. These data were also filed under a second study, of yellow fever vaccine responses in identical twins.

The sequenced sample was CD8+ T cells sorted from blood. These receptors all stem from a woman between 18 and 30 years old in good health. CDR3s include the opening cysteine and the closing phenylalanine or tryptophan.

v_call cdr3_aa
TRBV27 CASSLPTGTEAFF
TRBV7-9 CASSLTLDGPQHF
TRBV5-6 CASSWLGNPRDEQYF
TRBV11-2 CASSLERSTYNEQFF
TRBV6-2/TRBV6-3 CASSKSDTGELFF
TRBV24-1 CATSDPTSGAQETQYF
TRBV12-3/TRBV12-4 CASSPGLVGRYKDTQYF
TRBV3-1 CASSQDWTSGRAGSYNEQFF
TRBV5-1 CASSIRQGGEYYEQFF
TRBV7-8 CASSFKGGSGPTLQETQYF
TRBV28 CATTSRDSIDEQFF
TRBV9 CASSVNYRDAKLFF
TRBV12-3/TRBV12-4 CASSLSGQQRWWELFF
TRBV20-1 CSAPTGLDWDSSLHF
TRBV7-9 CASSSLAGVYEQFF
TRBV3-1 CAAAGGEDREHEQYF
TRBV27 CASSLSGVRSEQYF
TRBV5-1 CASSSSSGSGNEQFF
TRBV20-1 CSATTSGTTYEQYF
TRBV27 CASSTDSGELFF
TRBV12-3/TRBV12-4 CASSPSRVEQFF
TRBV9 CASSPVTGNYEQYF
TRBV7-4 CASSSLKGTPVTGNTIYF
TRBV5-1 CASSGGQGADEQYF
TRBV15 CATSLGVNEQFF
TRBV12-3/TRBV12-4 CASSSGATGVNSPLHF
TRBV25-1 CASSQGQGAGYTF
TRBV6-2/TRBV6-3 CASETSGEYEQYF
TRBV3-1 CACSTQLPWTQRETQYF
TRBV11-2 CASSPESSRLDYNEQFF
TRBV20-1 CSATSGASYEQYF
TRBV9 CASSPDGSRGETQYF
TRBV15 CATSRVDSQETQYF
TRBV7-9 CASSNFTGDRYF
TRBV7-8 CASSFTRDRGLEAFF
TRBV5-1 CASSLVGLADQETQYF
TRBV12-3/TRBV12-4 CASGGQGVTEAFF
TRBV5-6 CASSLAGAGANTGELFF
TRBV7-9 CASSPPGYNYEQYF
TRBV24-1 CATSDRRGDYGYTF